One and the same sample provided the 30 T cell receptor beta chains below, sequenced in a study of blood T cell repertoires in COVID-19. The table came from immunoSEQ multiplex PCR; TCRdb's copy has only in-frame clones and leaves some out. The profile shows 120,000 or so clones, approximately 79% of them singletons. Specimen: peripheral blood. These receptors all stem from a man over 45 with acute or convalescent COVID-19.

This clone was counted between two and nine times. The chain carries TRBV7-3 and TRBJ1-1; tentative D call: TRBD1 (6 bases). Between the trimmed V and J ends, which lost 6 bases and 1 base, there was a span of 18 bases. The CDR3 length is 16 residues. Germline values: CDR1 SGHTA, CDR2 FQGTGA. This chain's CDR3 is CASRSGQFDWNTEAFF. The CDR3 nucleotides read TGTGCCAGCAGGAGTGGACAGTTCGATTGGAACACTGAAGCTTTCTTT.

The chain links TRBV7-8 to TRBJ1-5; D unresolved. Between the trimmed V and J ends, which lost 10 bases and 4 bases, there was a span of 17 bases. The CDR3 has 14 amino acids. Per the germline V gene, CDR1 is SGHVS and CDR2 is FQNEAQ. CDR3 bases: TGTGCCACCTCCTGGGGAGTGTCTAATCAGCCCCAGCATTTT. Its protein product is CATSWGVSNQPQHF.

Only a few counts were recorded for this clone. V is TRBV9 and J is TRBJ2-3; 7 nucleotides line up with TRBD1. V shed 2 bases, J shed 6 bases, and the junction held 6 bases outside the gene matches. This CDR3 is 14 amino acids long. The germline V gene has CDR1 SGDLS and CDR2 YYNGEE. Written as DNA, the CDR3 is TGTGCCAGCAGCGTTGGGGGACAGTCGGATACGCAGTATTTT. Protein sequence: CASSVGGQSDTQYF. The full variable domain, rest sourced from reference TRBV9 and TRBJ2-3, is DSGVTQTPKHLITATGQRVTLRCSPRSGDLSVYWYQQSLDQGLQFLIQYYNGEERAKGNILERFSAQQFPDLHSELNLSSLELGDSALYFCASSVGGQSDTQYFGPGTRLTVL.

This chain connects TRBV15 to TRBJ1-5; 8 nucleotides match TRBD1. Trimming cost V 2 bases and J 7 bases; bases outside gene matches: 7. Per germline, CDR1 LNHNV and CDR2 YYDKDF (reference sequence). This CDR3 comprises 15 residues. In nucleotides, the CDR3 is TGTGCCACCAGCAGACGGACAGGGCTAAAACAGCCCCAGCATTTT. Translated, it gives CATSRRTGLKQPQHF.

This clone rates as medium-sized. The V and J genes are TRBV6-5 and TRBJ1-2; TRBD1 aligns across 7 bases. The trim removed 4 bases at V and 5 bases at J, leaving 7 bases unmatched. The CDR3 is 14 amino acids. Per the germline V gene, CDR1 is MNHEY and CDR2 is SVGAGI. The CDR3, as DNA: TGTGCCAGCAGTTCTCAAGGGGGCAAATATGGCTACACCTTC. Translated: CASSSQGGKYGYTF.

The chain is built from TRBV7-9 and TRBJ1-5; D uncertain. The V gene's germline CDR1 is SEHNR and CDR2 FQNEAQ (reference sequence). The CDR3 length is 15 residues. The ends were cut back, 6 bases at V and 4 bases at J, with 16 bases in the middle. The CDR3 coding sequence is TGTGCCAGCAGTTACTACGGGAAATGGAATCAGCCCCAGCATTTT. This gives the protein CASSYYGKWNQPQHF.

The chain joins TRBV27 to TRBJ2-6; 10 bases are shared with TRBD1. From germline, CDR1 is MNHEY and CDR2 SMNVEV (reference sequence). V gave up 7 bases and J gave up 4 bases; unmatched junction bases: 4. The CDR3 extends over 15 amino acids. CDR3 residues: CASTGQGTGANVLTF. CDR3 sequence (DNA): TGTGCCAGCACGGGACAGGGGACCGGGGCCAACGTCCTGACTTTC. Together with reference TRBV27 and TRBJ2-6, the CDR3 gives the full variable domain: EAQVTQNPRYLITVTGKKLTVTCSQNMNHEYMSWYRQDPGLGLRQIYYSMNVEVTDKGDVPEGYKVSRKEKRNFPLILESPSPNQTSLYFCASTGQGTGANVLTFGAGSRLTVL.

This rearrangement joins TRBV6-5 to TRBJ1-1; D remains ambiguous. Trimming removed 0 bases from V and 1 base from J, with 6 bases in between. The CDR3 sequence is 14 residues long. CDR1 is MNHEY, CDR2 SVGAGI, per germline. The CDR3 here is CASSYSRRNTEAFF. In DNA, the CDR3 is TGTGCCAGCAGTTACTCGAGGAGGAACACTGAAGCTTTCTTT.

The chain employs TRBV6-6 and TRBJ1-5; 7 bases fit TRBD1. Germline loops: CDR1 MNHNY, CDR2 SVGAGI (reference sequence). The CDR3 extends over 14 amino acids. The J segment lost 7 bases and the V segment lost 7 bases, leaving 10 bases of the junction unmatched. CDR3 nucleotide sequence: TGTGCCAGCAATACAGACAGGGTTTGGCAGCCCCAGCATTTT. Its protein product is CASNTDRVWQPQHF.

In this sample, this clone turned up a few times. The chain couples TRBV5-1 to TRBJ2-1; 9 positions match TRBD2. The CDR3 loop spans 15 amino acids. J lost 6 bases, V lost 3 bases, and 7 bases had no gene match. Germline V gives CDR1 SGHRS, CDR2 YFSETQ. CDR3 sequence (DNA): TGCGCCAGCAGCTCCTTAGCGGGAGTGGGCAATGAGCAGTTCTTC. This translates into CASSSLAGVGNEQFF.

In this sample, this clone turned up many times. This sequence joins TRBV5-4 and TRBJ2-1; tentatively, D is TRBD2 (5 bases). The CDR3 is made up of 15 amino acids. CDR1 and CDR2 from the germline V gene are SGHNT and YYREEE (reference sequence). Trimming pared 5 bases from V and 5 bases from J, leaving 17 bases between. CDR3 bases: TGTGCCAGCAGTCTGGGAGCCCGGCCAGACAATGAGCAGTTCTTC. Translating gives CASSLGARPDNEQFF.

This clone turned up a few times. The chain is built from TRBV19 and TRBJ2-4; TRBD2 aligns across 10 bases. The CDR3 sequence is 14 residues long. Germline CDR1 and CDR2: LNHDA and SQIVND (reference sequence). V shed 4 bases and J 7 bases; nucleotides not matched to a gene: 4. In nucleotides, the CDR3 is TGTGCCAGTAGTACCCCGGGACTAGCGAACATTCAGTACTTC. Protein sequence: CASSTPGLANIQYF.

This chain links TRBV28 with TRBJ1-1; D unresolved. Germline lookup yields CDR1 MDHEN and CDR2 SYDVKM. This CDR3 is 12 amino acids long. V was shortened by 5 bases and J by 4 bases, with 8 bases between the two germline ends. In nucleotides, the CDR3 is TGTGCCAGCAGTCTCGTTCTCACTGAAGCTTTCTTT. Encoded protein: CASSLVLTEAFF.

V gene TRBV19 combines with J gene TRBJ1-6, with D possibly matching TRBD1 (5 bases). Germline CDR1 reads LNHDA; CDR2 reads SQIVND (reference sequence). The V gene lost 5 bases and the J gene lost 3 bases, with 17 bases spanning the gap. CDR3 size: 17 residues. The CDR3 DNA is TGTGCCAGTAGTCCCCGCGGGGGACGTAACTATAATTCACCCCTCCACTTT. Its protein product is CASSPRGGRNYNSPLHF.

This chain connects TRBV3-1 (or the pseudogene TRBV3-2) to TRBJ2-3; D perhaps matches TRBD2 (5 bases). The CDR3 spans 15 residues. In germline, CDR1 is LGHDT, CDR2 YNNKEL (reference sequence). The V and J ends lost 3 bases and 6 bases respectively, with 16 bases between them. The CDR3 sequence is CASSHAQLGPDTQYF. The CDR3 DNA is TGTGCCAGCAGCCACGCTCAACTAGGGCCGGATACGCAGTATTTT.

This clone was counted a single time. The chain combines TRBV10-1 with TRBJ1-6; D is unresolved. Trimming shortened V by 0 bases and J by 9 bases, and 6 bases separated the two germline ends. Germline loops: CDR1 WNHNN, CDR2 SYGVQD (reference sequence). This CDR3 has 13 amino acids. Written as DNA, the CDR3 is TGCGCCAGCAGTGAGTCACGGGGTTCACCCCTCCACTTT. Amino acids: CASSESRGSPLHF.

This rearrangement joins TRBV7-2 to TRBJ2-3, with D possibly TRBD1 on 5 matching bases. V was cut by 1 base and J by 4 bases, with 6 bases left in between. The CDR3 is made up of 13 amino acids. Looked up from germline, CDR1 is SGHTA and CDR2 is FQGNSA. DNA of the CDR3: TGTGCCAGCAGCTTAGGGACACCAGATACGCAGTATTTT. It is translated as CASSLGTPDTQYF.

This clone turned up a few times. This chain links TRBV7-8 with TRBJ2-7; 7 nucleotides line up with TRBD1. Germline trimming cut 4 bases from V and 2 bases from J; bases unmatched to any gene: 8. The CDR3 runs 15 residues. Germline-derived CDR1 and CDR2 are SGHVS and FQNEAQ. DNA of the CDR3: TGTGCCAGCAGCTGGCCCCCGGGACAGACCTACGAGCAGTACTTC. Its protein product is CASSWPPGQTYEQYF.

Only a few counts were recorded for this clone. The chain carries TRBV30 and TRBJ1-1; a weak D match, TRBD1 (6 bases). This CDR3 spans 13 amino acids. Germline lookup yields CDR1 GTSNPN and CDR2 SVGIG (reference sequence). Trimming took 4 bases from V and 2 from J, leaving 11 bases between them. CDR3 coding DNA: TGTGCCTGGATACCCGGGACAAACACTGAAGCTTTCTTT. Protein product: CAWIPGTNTEAFF.

V and J are TRBV6-5 and TRBJ2-5; D gene uncertain. The length of the CDR3 is 13 residues. V dropped 4 bases and J dropped 5 bases, with 11 bases sitting between them. From germline, CDR1 is MNHEY and CDR2 SVGAGI. The CDR3 spells CASSSPGYETQYF. CDR3 sequence (DNA): TGTGCCAGCAGTTCACCAGGTTACGAGACCCAGTACTTC.

The chain joins TRBV4-1 to TRBJ2-5; possibly TRBD2 for D (6 bases). Per the germline V gene, CDR1 is MGHRA and CDR2 is YSYEKL. The CDR3 consists of 16 residues. Trimming pared 1 base from V and 1 base from J, leaving 13 bases between. For the CDR3, the DNA is TGCGCCAGCAGCCAAGGGGTGGAGGGGTTCCAAGAGACCCAGTACTTC. Residues: CASSQGVEGFQETQYF.

CDR3 sequence reads: CASSFSGIPYEQYF. The CDR3 DNA is TGTGCCAGCAGCTTCTCAGGGATACCCTACGAGCAGTACTTC. The chain joins TRBV11-1 to TRBJ2-7, with D perhaps TRBD1 (5 bases). The V end lost 3 bases, the J end lost 2 bases, and 11 bases lay between the germline ends. There are 14 residues in the CDR3. Germline lookup yields CDR1 SGHAT and CDR2 FQDESV (reference sequence).

V gene TRBV20-1 combines with J gene TRBJ1-2; TRBD1 matches 7 bases. Losses at the gene ends were 6 bases for V and 4 bases for J; bases not matched to a gene: 17. CDR3 length: 16 amino acids. Germline V gene data show CDR1 as DFQATT and CDR2 as SNEGSKA (reference sequence). CDR3 in amino acids: CSASKQTGKATYGYTF. Written as DNA, the CDR3 is TGCAGTGCCAGTAAACAGACAGGGAAGGCGACCTATGGCTACACCTTC.

This clone was counted a single time. The chain links TRBV2 to TRBJ1-3; D possibly corresponds to TRBD1 (6 bases). Germline CDR1 reads SNHLY; CDR2 reads FYNNEI. The V gene lost 10 bases and the J gene lost 1 base, with 14 bases spanning the gap. The CDR3 sequence is 14 residues long. The CDR3 DNA reads TGTGCCATTGTAACAGGGCATTCTGGAAACACCATATATTTT. The encoded protein is CAIVTGHSGNTIYF.

This clone appeared a single time. This chain links TRBV18 with TRBJ2-5; D possibly corresponds to TRBD1 (6 bases). The germline CDR1 and CDR2 sequences are KGHSH and LQKENI. This CDR3 is built from 15 residues. The V gene lost 1 base and the J gene lost 5 bases, with 14 bases spanning the gap. CDR3 loop: CASSPRGPSGETQYF. The CDR3 nucleotides read TGTGCCAGCTCACCACGGGGGCCGAGTGGGGAGACCCAGTACTTC.

This clone was picked up a small number of times. At one end, the junction sequence differs from germline, possibly due to a read error. The chain is built from TRBV7-2 and TRBJ2-1; 13 positions match TRBD2. Germline lookup yields CDR1 SGHTA and CDR2 FQGNSA. The CDR3 covers 16 residues. CDR3 nucleotides: TGTGCCAGCAGCCTAGCCCGACTAGCGGGAGGCAATGAGCAGTTCTTC. Translated, it gives CASSLARLAGGNEQFF.

This clone turned up a few times. The rearrangement joins TRBV9 to TRBJ2-3; 8 bases agree with TRBD2. The CDR3 runs to 15 residues. Germline CDR1 and CDR2: SGDLS and YYNGEE. The V and J ends lost 0 bases and 4 bases, in that order; junction bases with no gene match: 4. The CDR3 sequence: CASSVVGRAADTQYF. As DNA, the CDR3 is TGTGCCAGCAGCGTAGTCGGGAGGGCGGCAGATACGCAGTATTTT.

This chain links TRBV28 with TRBJ2-7, with D maybe TRBD2 (6 bases). The CDR3 consists of 17 residues. Germline V gene data show CDR1 as MDHEN and CDR2 as SYDVKM. Trimming pared 2 bases from V and 0 bases from J, leaving 17 bases between. This chain's CDR3 is CASSLVQGLGSSYEQYF. Here the CDR3 DNA reads TGTGCCAGCAGTTTAGTCCAGGGACTCGGCAGCTCCTACGAGCAGTACTTC.

There are a few counts of this clone. This chain uses TRBV5-5 with TRBJ1-5, with a weak D call TRBD1 (6 bases). CDR3 length: 15 residues. Germline-derived CDR1 and CDR2 are SGHKS and YYEKEE (reference sequence). Trimming cost V 3 bases and J 7 bases, with 17 bases left between them. The CDR3 loop reads CASSSGQSLSQPQHF. The CDR3 DNA sequence: TGTGCCAGCAGCTCCGGACAGAGCCTCTCCCAGCCCCAGCATTTT.

The chain links TRBV7-2 to TRBJ2-2; 8 nucleotides line up with TRBD1. CDR3 length: 15 residues. After removal of 0 bases from V and 7 bases from J, the junction contained 4 bases not matched to a gene. The germline CDR1 and CDR2 sequences are SGHTA and FQGNSA. CDR3 DNA: TGTGCCAGCAGCTTAGCTTTACAGGGGGTCGGGGAGCTGTTTTTT. This encodes CASSLALQGVGELFF.